This section outlines one T cell receptor (beta chain) sequence together with its context. The data were taken from a study of blood T cell repertoires in COVID-19. Study information: Nucleic acid was either cDNA or gDNA, and it came from T cells, B-cell-depleted T cells, or PBMCs.

The method was immunoSEQ multiplex PCR; TCRdb's version includes in-frame clones alone and lacks a portion of them. The profile shows around 300,000 clones, 80% to 90% of them singletons. In germline, CDR1 is MNHEY, CDR2 SMNVEV (reference sequence). J gave up 3 bases and V 5 bases, and 7 bases lay outside the gene matches. The CDR3 spans 14 residues. This TCR derives from a woman between 50 and 59 years old with COVID-19, enrolled during active disease. The sample was peripheral blood. The V call is TRBV27, the J call TRBJ2-7; TRBD2 matches 7 bases. The CDR3 sequence is CASSIAGPVYEQYF. For the CDR3, the DNA is TGTGCCAGCAGTATAGCGGGCCCCGTCTACGAGCAGTACTTC.